These 5 T cell receptor beta chains were sequenced from one sample in a study of EBV T-cell therapy then PD-1 blockade in nasopharyngeal carcinoma (dated by TCRdb to 2020 to 2023). According to the study, the label for this sample's treatment or condition signals: AdE1-LMPpoly-expanded autologous EBV-specific T-cell therapy followed by anti-PD-1 nivolumab. The library was produced with the immunoSEQ multiplex PCR assay. As stored in TCRdb, this immuneACCESS dataset retains in-frame rearrangements with V and J assigned. A fraction of the clones does not appear; measured against another copy, unresolved V genes explain less than half of the discrepancy, and the remainder lacks a known reason. The sample data list 15,000 to 20,000 clones, and over 80% of these were observed just once. The biggest ten clones account for around 30% of the sample. Their antigens are not known. Sample: CD8+ T cells from blood, taken at day 0 from a patient whose treatment included autologous EBV-specific T cells and nivolumab. The receptors were gathered from a man aged 40-55 years with nasopharyngeal carcinoma.

The V and J genes are TRBV9 and TRBJ2-1, with 8 positions matching TRBD1. The CDR3 is 15 amino acids. V trimming: 3 bases; J trimming: 0 bases; junction bases outside the gene matches: 2. CDR1 SGDLS and CDR2 YYNGEE come from the germline V gene. The CDR3 DNA reads TGTGCCAGCAGCGGGGGGACAGGCTCCTACAATGAGCAGTTCTTC. Amino acids: CASSGGTGSYNEQFF.

The chain recombines TRBV12-3 or TRBV12-4 with TRBJ2-1; D unresolved. This CDR3 has 12 amino acids. Trimming left V 5 bases short and J 6 bases short, with 8 bases between. The CDR3 DNA reads TGTGCCAGCAGTACCCGTTTCAATGAGCAGTTCTTC. Protein: CASSTRFNEQFF.

The CDR3 loop reads CATLRQGGLFF. The CDR3 DNA follows: TGTGCCACCCTTCGGCAGGGTGGGCTGTTTTTT. The gene calls are TRBV28 and TRBJ2-2; tentatively, D is TRBD1 (5 bases). Between the trimmed V and J ends, which lost 10 bases and 13 bases, there was a span of 16 bases. The CDR3 runs to 11 residues. The V gene's germline CDR1 is MDHEN and CDR2 SYDVKM.

The chain employs TRBV27 and TRBJ2-3, with 10 nucleotides matching TRBD2. The CDR3 extends over 20 amino acids. The V gene's germline CDR1 is MNHEY and CDR2 SMNVEV (reference sequence). J lost 2 bases, V lost 2 bases, and 16 bases had no gene match. DNA of the CDR3: TGTGCCAGCAGTTTAGAAAGCGGGGGGGCCCGCCTACTGATCACAGATACGCAGTATTTT. Encoded protein: CASSLESGGARLLITDTQYF.

The table lists this clone with a count of one. The rearrangement links TRBV19 to TRBJ2-7, with a weak D call TRBD1 (5 bases). Looked up from germline, CDR1 is LNHDA and CDR2 is SQIVND (reference sequence). The CDR3 sequence is 14 residues long. With 4 bases removed from V and 2 bases from J, the gap between germline ends came to 12 bases. For the CDR3, the DNA is TGTGCCAGTAGTAGAGACAGACTTACCTACGAGCAGTACTTC. It encodes CASSRDRLTYEQYF.